These 15 T cell receptor beta chains were all obtained from the same sample, sequenced in a study of blood T cell repertoires in COVID-19. Profiled with immunoSEQ multiplex PCR; TCRdb holds only in-frame clones, not every one. The sample records fewer than 350,000 clones, about nine tenths being singletons. The sample consisted of PBMCs or T cells enriched from blood (not recorded which). Receptors were obtained from a man between 60 and 75 years old who had recovered from COVID-19.

This clone was observed a single time. V usage is TRBV7-3 and J usage is TRBJ2-1; 10 bases match TRBD2. V trimming: 1 base; J trimming: 7 bases; junction bases outside the gene matches: 19. Germline V gene lookup returns CDR1 SGHTA and CDR2 FQGTGA. CDR3 length equals 20 residues. The CDR3 reads CASSLKVPLAGARGPNEQFF. The CDR3 DNA sequence: TGTGCCAGCAGCTTAAAGGTGCCGCTAGCGGGAGCCCGGGGGCCAAATGAGCAGTTCTTC.

This chain joins TRBV6-1 and TRBJ2-1, with 7 bases aligning to TRBD1. The V gene end was trimmed by 3 bases and the J gene end by 3 bases; junction bases not matched to a gene: 5. CDR1 is MNHNS, CDR2 SASEGT, per germline. This CDR3 is built from 15 residues. The CDR3 region is CASSEWGTDYNEQFF. The CDR3 DNA sequence: TGTGCCAGCAGTGAGTGGGGGACAGACTACAATGAGCAGTTCTTC.

The chain carries TRBV5-1 and TRBJ2-3; D call uncertain. The CDR3 is 14 residues long. V gave up 0 bases and J gave up 2 bases, with 7 bases separating them. CDR1 and CDR2 from the germline V gene are SGHRS and YFSETQ. Written as DNA, the CDR3 is TGCGCCAGCAGCTTGGGTTCCCTCACAGATACGCAGTATTTT. It specifies CASSLGSLTDTQYF.

The chain has TRBV9 and TRBJ2-3; D gene uncertain. The V end lost 4 bases, the J end lost 2 bases, and 5 bases lay between the germline ends. The CDR3 covers 12 residues. From germline, CDR1 is SGDLS and CDR2 YYNGEE. CDR3 DNA sequence: TGTGCCAGCAGCTACTACACAGATACGCAGTATTTT. Its protein is CASSYYTDTQYF.

The chain combines TRBV11-3 with TRBJ2-1; TRBD2 matches 8 bases. J was trimmed by 7 bases and V by 2 bases; bases with no gene match: 7. The CDR3 extends over 15 amino acids. The germline V gene encodes CDR1 SGHNT and CDR2 YENEEA. CDR3 sequence reads: CASSLSYGRGNEQFF. CDR3 DNA sequence: TGTGCCAGCAGCTTAAGCTACGGGAGGGGAAATGAGCAGTTCTTC.

CDR3 sequence: CASSQKGLRTQETQYF. The CDR3 nucleotides are TGTGCCAGCAGCCAGAAGGGACTAAGGACCCAAGAGACCCAGTACTTC. The chain joins TRBV9 to TRBJ2-5; 7 positions match TRBD2. The J segment lost 1 base and the V segment lost 4 bases, leaving 10 bases of the junction unmatched. This CDR3 region has 16 residues. Germline V gene sequence: CDR1 SGDLS, CDR2 YYNGEE. The full variable domain, completed using reference TRBV9 and TRBJ2-5, is DSGVTQTPKHLITATGQRVTLRCSPRSGDLSVYWYQQSLDQGLQFLIQYYNGEERAKGNILERFSAQQFPDLHSELNLSSLELGDSALYFCASSQKGLRTQETQYFGPGTRLLVL.

This sequence joins TRBV28 and TRBJ1-3; D possibly corresponds to TRBD1 (6 bases). Trimming pared 7 bases from V and 0 bases from J, leaving 16 bases between. Germline V gene lookup returns CDR1 MDHEN and CDR2 SYDVKM. This CDR3 is 16 amino acids long. The CDR3 DNA is TGTGCCAGCATCGAAGCGGGACATAGCTCTGGAAACACCATATATTTT. This encodes CASIEAGHSSGNTIYF.

For this clone: Sequence at one end of the junction differs from germline and may be a read error. The chain links TRBV27 to TRBJ1-1; the match to TRBD1 covers 9 bases. This CDR3 comprises 12 residues. The germline V gene encodes CDR1 MNHEY and CDR2 SMNVEV (reference sequence). CDR3 sequence (DNA): TGTGCCAGCAGTTTCTTGGACAGGGGTCATAAGTTT. Amino acid sequence: CASSFLDRGHKF.

The gene calls are TRBV7-8 and TRBJ2-7; tentative D call: TRBD1 (5 bases). V lost 0 bases to trimming and J lost 4 bases, with 10 bases between them. This CDR3 comprises 14 residues. Germline CDR1 is SGHVS and CDR2 is FQNEAQ. The CDR3 sequence: CASSLAGVGYEQYF. The CDR3 DNA sequence: TGTGCCAGCAGCTTAGCAGGGGTAGGGTACGAGCAGTACTTC.

The gene calls are TRBV28 and TRBJ1-2, with D possibly TRBD1 on 6 matching bases. CDR1 is MDHEN and CDR2 is SYDVKM in the germline V gene. The CDR3 totals 14 residues. V gave up 6 bases and J gave up 0 bases, with 11 bases separating them. CDR3 loop: CASRIRGANYGYTF. The CDR3 DNA is TGTGCCAGCAGAATCAGGGGAGCTAACTATGGCTACACCTTC.

The chain employs TRBV6-5 and TRBJ1-2, with D possibly TRBD1 on 6 matching bases. The CDR3 loop spans 15 amino acids. Per germline, CDR1 MNHEY and CDR2 SVGAGI. Trimming took 2 bases from V and 0 from J, leaving 10 bases between them. CDR3 bases: TGTGCCAGCAGTTACGCGGACAGAGCTAACTATGGCTACACCTTC. Protein sequence: CASSYADRANYGYTF.

The chain joins TRBV28 to TRBJ1-4; D is unresolved. V dropped 3 bases and J dropped 0 bases, with 11 bases sitting between them. Germline CDR1 reads MDHEN; CDR2 reads SYDVKM. The CDR3 runs to 16 residues. CDR3 sequence: CASSFSGAATNEKLFF. CDR3 nucleotide sequence: TGTGCCAGCAGTTTTTCAGGTGCTGCAACTAATGAAAAACTGTTTTTT.

The rearrangement uses TRBV15 and TRBJ2-1; TRBD2 matches 11 bases. The V and J ends lost 4 bases and 4 bases, in that order; junction bases with no gene match: 9. Germline assignment: CDR1 LNHNV and CDR2 YYDKDF (reference sequence). The CDR3 totals 17 residues. The CDR3 region has the DNA TGTGCCACCAGCACCCTAACCGGGACTAGCGGATACAATGAGCAGTTCTTC. This sequence encodes CATSTLTGTSGYNEQFF.

The chain joins TRBV11-3 to TRBJ2-1; a weak D match, TRBD2 (6 bases). V lost 3 bases and J lost 7, with 10 bases in between. The CDR3 loop spans 13 amino acids. From germline, CDR1 is SGHNT and CDR2 YENEEA. Here the CDR3 reads CASSFRRGNEQFF. In DNA, the CDR3 is TGTGCCAGCAGCTTCAGGAGGGGAAATGAGCAGTTCTTC.

The chain links TRBV2 to TRBJ1-4; possible D gene TRBD1, 6 bases. The CDR3 extends over 14 amino acids. The germline V and J ends were trimmed by 4 bases and 4 bases, with 10 bases remaining between them. Germline V gives CDR1 SNHLY, CDR2 FYNNEI. CDR3 in amino acids: CASSATGDNEKLFF. In DNA form, the CDR3 reads TGTGCCAGCAGTGCGACAGGAGATAATGAAAAACTGTTTTTT.